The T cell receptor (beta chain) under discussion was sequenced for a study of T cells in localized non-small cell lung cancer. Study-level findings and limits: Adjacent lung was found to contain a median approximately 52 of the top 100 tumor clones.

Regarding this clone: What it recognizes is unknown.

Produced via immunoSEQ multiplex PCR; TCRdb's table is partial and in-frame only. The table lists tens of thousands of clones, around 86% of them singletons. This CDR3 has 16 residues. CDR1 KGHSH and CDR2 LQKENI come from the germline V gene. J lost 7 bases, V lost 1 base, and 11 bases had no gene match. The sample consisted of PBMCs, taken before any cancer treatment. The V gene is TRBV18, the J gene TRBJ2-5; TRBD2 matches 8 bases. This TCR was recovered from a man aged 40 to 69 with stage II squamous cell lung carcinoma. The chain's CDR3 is CASSPRRGGSVGTQYF. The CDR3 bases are TGTGCCAGCTCACCACGCCGCGGGGGGTCAGTCGGGACCCAGTACTTC.